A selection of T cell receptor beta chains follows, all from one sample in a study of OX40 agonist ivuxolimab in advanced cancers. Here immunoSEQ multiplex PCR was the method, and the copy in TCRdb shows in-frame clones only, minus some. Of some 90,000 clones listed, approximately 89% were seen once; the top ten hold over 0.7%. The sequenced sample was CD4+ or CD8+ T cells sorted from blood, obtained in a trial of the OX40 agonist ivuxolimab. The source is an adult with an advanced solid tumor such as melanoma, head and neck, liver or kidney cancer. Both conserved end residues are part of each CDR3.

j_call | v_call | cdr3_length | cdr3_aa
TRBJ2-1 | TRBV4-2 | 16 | CASSPGASGRYNEQFF
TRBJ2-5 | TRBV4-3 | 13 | CASSQGIGETQYF
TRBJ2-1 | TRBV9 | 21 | CASSPHAPGHSLGATYNEQFF
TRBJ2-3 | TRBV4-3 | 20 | CASSQDTGGLAGGFRDTQYF
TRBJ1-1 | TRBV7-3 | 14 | CASSLTGLNTEAFF
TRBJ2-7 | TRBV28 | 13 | CASSWWGYYEQYF
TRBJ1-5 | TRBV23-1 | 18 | CASSQSDRTTGKNQPQHF
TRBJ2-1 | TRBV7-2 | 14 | CASSLGIREREQFF
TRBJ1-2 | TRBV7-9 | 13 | CASSLTQQYGYTF
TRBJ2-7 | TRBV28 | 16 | CASSRVGLAGYYEQYF
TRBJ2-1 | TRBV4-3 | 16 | CASTSRVSGPSNEQFF
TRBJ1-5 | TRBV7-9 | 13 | CASSFEGGQPQHF
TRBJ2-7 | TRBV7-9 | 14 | CASSPQGLSYEQYF
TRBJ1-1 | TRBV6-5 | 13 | CASSWTANTEAFF
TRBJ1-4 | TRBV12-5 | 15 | CASGLVQTGGEKLFF
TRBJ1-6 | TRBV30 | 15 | CAWSLETWPNSPLHF
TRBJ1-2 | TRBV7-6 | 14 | CASSLEQGVNGYTF
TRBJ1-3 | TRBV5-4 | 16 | CASSPEGGASGNTIYF
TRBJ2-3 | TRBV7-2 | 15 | CASSTSGTGTDTQYF
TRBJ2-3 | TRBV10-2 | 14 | CASSGGPTTDTQYF
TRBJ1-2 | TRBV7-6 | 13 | CASSFRKGHGYTF
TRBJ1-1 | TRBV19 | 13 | CASSSTGAAEAFF
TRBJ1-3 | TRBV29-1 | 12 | CSGRVSGNTIYF
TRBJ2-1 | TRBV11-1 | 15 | CASQPPQSSYNEQFF
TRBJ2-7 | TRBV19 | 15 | CASRPRLAGYYEQYF
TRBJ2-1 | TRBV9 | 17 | CASSVEGAGASYNEQFF